These 13 T cell receptor beta chains share one sample of origin, sequenced in a study of Ad26.COV2.S vaccination and SARS-CoV-2 variants. The treatment here: some 20 received Ad26.COV2.S at low or high dose, single or two shots; roughly five received placebo; per-sample allocation not given. Sampling was done on day 63 after the first vaccine or placebo injection. Clones were read by immunoSEQ multiplex PCR, and TCRdb kept only the in-frame ones, dropping some. The table shows around 300,000 clones, with 70% to 90% occurring only once. The source material was peripheral blood, sampled in a trial of Ad26.COV2.S vaccine versus placebo. These receptors all stem from a person between 18 and 60 years old who received the Ad26.COV2.S COVID-19 vaccine or a placebo.

The genes are TRBV5-8 and TRBJ2-7; D tentatively reads TRBD1 or TRBD2 (5 bases each). V lost 4 bases and J lost 4, with 24 bases in between. Germline-derived CDR1 and CDR2 are SGHTS and YDEGEE. The CDR3 covers 17 residues. CDR3 coding DNA: TGTGCCAGCAGCCCACCTCCCACGTGGGACCAACTTTACGAGCAGTACTTC. It is translated as CASSPPPTWDQLYEQYF. The variable domain in full, completed from reference TRBV5-8 and TRBJ2-7, reads EAGVTQSPTHLIKTRGQQATLRCSPISGHTSVYWYQQALGLGLQFLLWYDEGEERNRGNFPPRFSGRQFPNYSSELNVNALELEDSALYLCASSPPPTWDQLYEQYFGPGTRLTVT.

The genes are TRBV19 and TRBJ1-2, with a weak D call TRBD1 (5 bases). Germline V gene data show CDR1 as LNHDA and CDR2 as SQIVND (reference sequence). The CDR3 runs 15 residues. Trimming removed 0 bases at V and 4 bases at J, with 12 bases between. CDR3 sequence (DNA): TGTGCCAGTAGTATAGAGGACATAAGAGGCTATGGCTACACCTTC. Amino acids: CASSIEDIRGYGYTF.

The V call is TRBV7-9, the J call TRBJ2-7; D is unclear. Germline V gives CDR1 SEHNR, CDR2 FQNEAQ (reference sequence). This CDR3 has 13 amino acids. Trimming took 8 bases from V and 3 from J, leaving 14 bases between them. For the CDR3, the DNA is TGTGCCAGCGCGGCAGGCGGAAACTACGAGCAGTACTTC. Its translation: CASAAGGNYEQYF.

The chain uses TRBV19 and TRBJ2-1; 7 positions match TRBD1. Germline V gene sequence: CDR1 LNHDA, CDR2 SQIVND (reference sequence). The CDR3 sequence is 13 residues long. V trimming: 4 bases; J trimming: 12 bases; junction bases outside the gene matches: 9. CDR3 in amino acids: CASSTGTAFGQFF. The DNA of the CDR3 is TGTGCCAGTAGTACCGGGACAGCCTTTGGGCAGTTCTTC.

V is TRBV6-6 and J is TRBJ2-1; the D is unclear. Trimming took 6 bases from V and 0 from J, leaving 18 bases between them. Germline values: CDR1 MNHNY, CDR2 SVGAGI (reference sequence). The CDR3 consists of 17 residues. The CDR3 coding sequence is TGTGCCAGCAGCCGACATAGTGGGCGGAGCTCCTACAATGAGCAGTTCTTC. Translation gives CASSRHSGRSSYNEQFF.

The J gene is TRBJ1-6, the V gene TRBV6-6; no firm D call. The germline V and J ends were trimmed by 2 bases and 9 bases, with 14 bases remaining between them. There are 15 residues in the CDR3. CDR1 and CDR2 (germline): MNHNY, SVGAGI (reference sequence). The CDR3 nucleotides are TGTGCCAGCAGTTACCCTGACATACAGTCTTCACCCCTCCACTTT. Its translation: CASSYPDIQSSPLHF.

The CDR3 protein is CASSPPFSRQGGDSPLHF. The CDR3 bases are TGTGCCAGCAGTCCCCCCTTTAGCCGACAGGGAGGGGATTCACCCCTCCACTTT. The genes are TRBV28 and TRBJ1-6, with 7 bases aligning to TRBD1. V lost 5 bases, J lost 8 bases, and 18 bases stayed unmatched. This CDR3 is built from 18 residues. CDR1 and CDR2 (germline): MDHEN, SYDVKM.

The chain couples TRBV7-2 to TRBJ1-6; D is unclear. V was pared by 4 bases and J by 6 bases, with 10 bases between. From germline, CDR1 is SGHTA and CDR2 FQGNSA. This CDR3 spans 14 amino acids. CDR3 in amino acids: CASSSVHSNSPLHF. The CDR3 DNA reads TGTGCCAGCAGCTCAGTTCATTCTAATTCACCCCTCCACTTT.

In this sample, this clone turned up a few times. V is TRBV6-6 and J is TRBJ2-1; 10 nucleotides line up with TRBD2. V shed 6 bases, J shed 9 bases, and the junction held 14 bases outside the gene matches. Per germline, CDR1 MNHNY and CDR2 SVGAGI (reference sequence). The CDR3 is 16 residues long. This CDR3 reads CASRPITSGDTGEQFF. The DNA for the CDR3 is TGTGCCAGCAGACCAATTACTAGCGGGGACACCGGTGAGCAGTTCTTC.

This chain joins TRBV3-1 (or the pseudogene TRBV3-2) and TRBJ1-1; 8 nucleotides match TRBD1. Trimming cost V 1 base and J 6 bases; bases outside gene matches: 13. Germline V gene lookup returns CDR1 LGHDT and CDR2 YNNKEL (reference sequence). This CDR3 spans 17 amino acids. The CDR3: CASSQASSGRGLSEAFF. CDR3 bases: TGTGCCAGCAGCCAAGCATCCTCCGGCAGGGGGCTGTCTGAAGCTTTCTTT.

The V and J genes are TRBV4-2 and TRBJ2-2; D might be TRBD2 (5 bases). Trimming left V 6 bases short and J 5 bases short, with 16 bases between. The CDR3 consists of 15 residues. From germline, CDR1 is LGHNA and CDR2 YNFKEQ. The CDR3 reads CASSERTVKTGELFF. The CDR3 DNA follows: TGTGCCAGCAGTGAGCGGACGGTTAAAACCGGGGAGCTGTTTTTT.

The rearrangement uses TRBV18 and TRBJ1-1; TRBD1 aligns across 10 bases. CDR1 and CDR2 from the germline V gene are KGHSH and LQKENI. Trimming at V came to 6 bases and at J to 3 bases, leaving 4 bases not matched to a gene. This CDR3 is built from 14 residues. DNA for the CDR3: TGTGCCAGCTCGCCCGGGACAGGGGACACTGAAGCTTTCTTT. The encoded protein is CASSPGTGDTEAFF. The complete variable domain, with remaining parts taken from reference TRBV18 and TRBJ1-1, reads NAGVMQNPRHLVRRRGQEARLRCSPMKGHSHVYWYRQLPEEGLKFMVYLQKENIIDESGMPKERFSAEFPKEGPSILRIQQVVRGDSAAYFCASSPGTGDTEAFFGQGTRLTVV.

The J gene is TRBJ1-2, the V gene TRBV4-3; D is possibly TRBD1 (5 bases). The CDR3 contains 16 residues. Germline CDR1 and CDR2: LGHNA and YSLEER. Trimming pared 0 bases from V and 4 bases from J, leaving 15 bases between. CDR3 loop: CASSQDRGQGSYGYTF. CDR3 nucleotide sequence: TGCGCCAGCAGCCAAGATAGAGGCCAGGGAAGCTATGGCTACACCTTC.